The clone carrying this TCR beta chain appeared a single time. This record comes from a study of cytomegalovirus exposure and HLA in healthy donors. Amplification used 60 Vbeta primers and 13 Jbeta primers. The repertoire was sequenced with immunoSEQ multiplex PCR; TCRdb's copy has only in-frame clones and lacks some. The table shows 150,000 to 200,000 clones, with over 60% occurring only once. The sequenced sample was PBMCs. This clonotype originated in a woman aged 40 to 50 in good health and CMV-seronegative.

The CDR3 protein is CAWSPSGGDTQYF. The DNA of the CDR3 is TGTGCCTGGAGCCCTAGCGGGGGGGATACGCAGTATTTT. This chain links TRBV30 with TRBJ2-3; 11 positions match TRBD2. V lost 3 bases and J lost 6; bases outside the gene matches: 2. The CDR3 spans 13 residues. Germline lookup yields CDR1 GTSNPN and CDR2 SVGIG (reference sequence).